The T cell receptor (beta chain) described here comes from a study of CD8 T cells in Susac syndrome. This CDR3 contains 11 residues. Germline CDR1 and CDR2: SGHNT and YYREEE (reference sequence). Trimming pared 0 bases from V and 7 bases from J, leaving 4 bases between. This clonotype was seen more than once but under ten times. An input of about 0.45 to 1 ug of RNA was subjected to reverse transcription using random hexamers. Each CDR3 protein gets one entry after TCRdb re-called the immunoSEQ multiplex PCR reads with MiXCR. The sample lists 330,000 or so distinct CDR3 sequences; almost 85% were seen once.

Material: CD8+ T cells from PBMCs. The receptor comes from a human donor with multiple sclerosis. The chain recombines TRBV5-4 with TRBJ2-5; D is uncertain. This CDR3 is CASSLGGTQYF. The CDR3, as DNA: TGTGCCAGCAGCTTGGGTGGGACCCAGTACTTC. Combining the CDR3 with reference TRBV5-4 and TRBJ2-5 gives the whole variable domain ETGVTQSPTHLIKTRGQQVTLRCSSQSGHNTVSWYQQALGQGPQFIFQYYREEENGRGNFPPRFSGLQFPNYSSELNVNALELDDSALYLCASSLGGTQYFGPGTRLLVL.